This TCR beta chain was profiled in a study of Ad26.COV2.S vaccination and SARS-CoV-2 variants. On the study more broadly: Each vaccinee took Ad26.COV2.S intramuscularly, once or twice 56 days apart.

Treatment described: around 19 received Ad26.COV2.S at low or high dose, single or two shots; 5 received placebo; per-sample allocation not given. Specimens were obtained on day 63 following the first vaccine or placebo injection. In regard to this clone: The antigen remains undetermined.

Notes on the study in general: Substantial breadth was reported for post-vaccination spike-specific CD8+ and CD4+ T cells. Vaccine and placebo recipients had similar non-spike TCR breadth.

Trimming took 6 bases from V and 5 from J, leaving 13 bases between them. Per the germline V gene, CDR1 is MGHDK and CDR2 is SYGVNS. The CDR3 spans 13 residues. This table comes from immunoSEQ multiplex PCR, and its TCRdb copy is limited to in-frame clones, with some not included. The sample records more than 300,000 clones, just under 85% being singletons. The source is a person aged 18-60 years who received the Ad26.COV2.S COVID-19 vaccine or a placebo. The rearrangement links TRBV25-1 to TRBJ2-5, with D maybe TRBD1 (5 bases). Sequences were derived from peripheral blood, sampled in a trial of Ad26.COV2.S vaccine versus placebo. CDR3 in amino acids: CASRPQGAETQYF. CDR3 DNA sequence: TGTGCCAGCAGGCCTCAGGGTGCGGAGACCCAGTACTTC.